These T cell receptor beta chains were read from a single sample in a study of T cell responses to AZD1222 COVID-19 vaccine. TCRdb keeps only in-frame clones here, not all; method: immunoSEQ multiplex PCR. The sample lists around 20,000 clones, approximately 88% occurring once. The specimen was peripheral blood, collected 28 days after the second AZD1222 dose. The receptors shown here come from an adult who received the AZD1222 COVID-19 vaccine. Both conserved end residues are trimmed from each CDR3. Rows may omit the clone size; those that give it use once, few, many or a size class.

TRBJ1-1 TRBV5-1 - ASSLEGREGAEAF
TRBJ1-5 TRBV28 - ASSYSQFGNQPQH
TRBJ2-1 TRBV18 - ASSSPGGIYNEQF
TRBJ1-3 TRBV29-1 - SVEVPAGPTIY
TRBJ1-2 TRBV18 - ASSQERDYGYT
TRBJ1-2 TRBV30 once AWSAQLANYGYT
TRBJ1-6 TRBV14 few ASSQDMTYNSPLH
TRBJ2-2 TRBV5-4 - ASSLPAGGNTGELF
TRBJ2-3 TRBV3-1/TRBV3-2 - ASSQAAHEDTDTQY
TRBJ1-1 TRBV6-5 - ASSSAGVASPF
TRBJ1-1 TRBV19 - ASSIVAGAPQNTEAF
TRBJ1-4 TRBV11-2 - ASSLTHRVPGDEKLF
TRBJ1-2 TRBV5-6 - ASRSVSYGYT
TRBJ1-2 TRBV12-3/TRBV12-4 once ASIDDYGYT
TRBJ1-3 TRBV6-5 - ASRRQGEDGNTIY
TRBJ1-2 TRBV28 - ASTQRDNYYGYT
TRBJ2-1 TRBV10-2 - ASSARQGDSNEQF
TRBJ2-7 TRBV14 - ASSQHFLGTEQY
TRBJ2-3 TRBV29-1 medium-sized SVASPGDTQY
TRBJ2-1 TRBV5-1 - ASSLMLAGNEQF
TRBJ1-6 TRBV10-3 - AISDRSGYNSPLH
TRBJ1-3 TRBV7-6 - ASTEEIDSGNTIY
TRBJ1-5 TRBV5-1 once ASSADSLGQPQH
TRBJ1-3 TRBV5-1 - ASSLVGFQGSGNTIY
TRBJ2-2 TRBV7-2 - ASSPSRVTGELF
TRBJ2-1 TRBV5-1 - ASSLSRNSYNEQF
TRBJ2-7 TRBV4-2 - ASSPTGTPSSEQY
TRBJ2-1 TRBV6-2/TRBV6-3 - ASSYGLAGGWGQQF
TRBJ1-4 TRBV19 - ASSKDATNEKLF
TRBJ2-3 TRBV6-2/TRBV6-3 - ASSYLGLAGTDTQY
TRBJ1-2 TRBV4-3 - ASSQEVGQDYGYT
TRBJ2-5 TRBV5-1 - ASSLAGDSETQY
TRBJ1-6 TRBV19 - ASSPTPKNSPLH
TRBJ2-7 TRBV7-9 - ASSPRDSSYEQY
TRBJ1-5 TRBV20-1 - SAIHRTQH
TRBJ1-4 TRBV19 once ASNPGGIRTTNEKLF
TRBJ2-7 TRBV27 - ASRGRAFGHEQY
TRBJ1-3 TRBV9 - ASSVMDRGDFGNTIY
TRBJ2-5 TRBV11-2 - ASTILRGNQETQY
TRBJ2-7 TRBV6-2/TRBV6-3 - ASSLDRTGAF
TRBJ2-4 TRBV9 - ASSAELAGAKNIQY